This passage covers 23 T cell receptor beta chains from one sample sequenced in a study of blood T cell repertoires in COVID-19. Using immunoSEQ multiplex PCR, the repertoire was profiled, and TCRdb retains in-frame clones only, with some absent. Found here are 170,000 or so clones, about 87% of them singletons; the top ten hold 0.85% to 0.95%. Sequencing was performed on peripheral blood. The source is a woman between 18 and 29 years old who had recovered from COVID-19.

This CDR3 is CASSLSRGGYEQYF. In DNA, the CDR3 is TGTGCCAGCAGCTTAAGTCGGGGGGGCTACGAGCAGTACTTC. This rearrangement joins TRBV7-2 to TRBJ2-7; 8 bases align to TRBD2. Germline V gives CDR1 SGHTA, CDR2 FQGNSA. J lost 3 bases, V lost 2 bases, and 3 bases had no gene match. The CDR3 loop spans 14 amino acids.

The J gene is TRBJ1-2, the V gene TRBV6-5; D is unresolved. CDR3 length equals 15 residues. The germline V and J ends were trimmed by 7 bases and 2 bases, with 17 bases remaining between them. Germline V gene sequence: CDR1 MNHEY, CDR2 SVGAGI. The CDR3 DNA follows: TGTGCCAGCACGGAGACGGTTTTATTGAACTATGGCTACACCTTC. This sequence encodes CASTETVLLNYGYTF.

This chain links TRBV25-1 with TRBJ2-2, with a weak D call TRBD1 (6 bases). The germline V and J ends were trimmed by 2 bases and 7 bases, with 17 bases remaining between them. Germline loops: CDR1 MGHDK, CDR2 SYGVNS. This CDR3 contains 16 residues. The CDR3 protein is CASSESLAGESGELFF. The CDR3 DNA sequence: TGTGCCAGCAGTGAAAGCTTGGCAGGGGAGAGCGGGGAGCTGTTTTTT.

The rearrangement joins TRBV28 to TRBJ1-5, with D unclear. CDR3 length: 12 amino acids. In germline, CDR1 is MDHEN, CDR2 SYDVKM. V lost 2 bases and J lost 8, with 7 bases in between. The CDR3 bases are TGTGCCAGCAGTTTAGAGGGTAAGCCCCAGCATTTT. Protein product: CASSLEGKPQHF.

This clone was recorded a few times. This rearrangement joins TRBV6-5 to TRBJ2-1; perhaps TRBD1 as D (6 bases). V lost 0 bases and J lost 3, with 6 bases in between. CDR3 length: 14 residues. Germline assignment: CDR1 MNHEY and CDR2 SVGAGI. The CDR3 coding sequence is TGTGCCAGCAGTTACTCGGACAGCTACAATGAGCAGTTCTTC. Its protein is CASSYSDSYNEQFF.

This chain joins TRBV19 and TRBJ1-2, with 10 bases identical to TRBD1. The V gene end was trimmed by 7 bases and the J gene end by 8 bases; junction bases not matched to a gene: 4. This CDR3 region has 12 residues. Germline V gene lookup returns CDR1 LNHDA and CDR2 SQIVND (reference sequence). DNA of the CDR3: TGTGCCAGTATAGGGACAGGGGAAGGCTACACCTTC. Its translation is CASIGTGEGYTF.

The chain joins TRBV16 to TRBJ1-1, with D hard to call. The germline V and J ends were trimmed by 5 bases and 1 base, with 8 bases remaining between them. Germline CDR1 is KGHSY and CDR2 is FQNENV. This CDR3 spans 13 amino acids. The CDR3 is CASSVTENTEAFF. In DNA form, the CDR3 reads TGTGCCAGCAGCGTAACAGAGAACACTGAAGCTTTCTTT.

This sequence joins TRBV7-2 and TRBJ2-7; 7 bases line up with TRBD1. J gave up 3 bases and V 5 bases, and 7 bases lay outside the gene matches. This CDR3 region has 14 residues. CDR1 and CDR2 (germline): SGHTA, FQGNSA. The CDR3 DNA is TGTGCCAGCAGCCCCGACAGGGACGGCTACGAGCAGTACTTC. Translation gives CASSPDRDGYEQYF.

The rearrangement uses TRBV7-2 and TRBJ1-5; D is unresolved. The germline CDR1 and CDR2 sequences are SGHTA and FQGNSA. V lost 2 bases, J lost 3 bases, and 14 bases lay in between. The CDR3 loop spans 16 amino acids. The CDR3 region has the DNA TGTGCCAGCAGCTTATCCGGGTCCCTTGACAATCAGCCCCAGCATTTT. It is translated as CASSLSGSLDNQPQHF.

The chain has TRBV24-1 and TRBJ2-1; D possibly corresponds to TRBD2 (5 bases). CDR3 length: 14 residues. Looked up from germline, CDR1 is KGHDR and CDR2 is SFDVKD. Trimming took off 7 bases at V and 4 bases at J, with 13 bases between the two ends. Here the CDR3 DNA reads TGTGCCACCAGCCCGGGATCGGGGTACAATGAGCAGTTCTTC. Translation gives CATSPGSGYNEQFF.

The chain carries TRBV2 and TRBJ1-6, with 8 bases matching TRBD1. In germline, CDR1 is SNHLY, CDR2 FYNNEI. Germline trimming cut 4 bases from V and 9 bases from J; bases unmatched to any gene: 2. The CDR3 covers 13 residues. The CDR3 region is CASSGDRGSPLHF. In nucleotides, the CDR3 is TGTGCCAGCAGTGGAGACAGGGGTTCACCCCTCCACTTT.

This chain's CDR3 is CASSEPGSTDTQYF. DNA of the CDR3: TGTGCCAGCAGTGAACCTGGCAGCACAGATACGCAGTATTTT. V gene TRBV6-1 combines with J gene TRBJ2-3; D gene uncertain. Germline lookup yields CDR1 MNHNS and CDR2 SASEGT. The CDR3 runs 14 residues. Trimming removed 2 bases from V and 0 bases from J, with 6 bases in between.

The chain couples TRBV7-2 to TRBJ1-6; D is unclear. Trimming stripped 1 base from V and 4 bases from J, with 17 bases between. The germline V gene has CDR1 SGHTA and CDR2 FQGNSA. CDR3 length equals 18 residues. CDR3 nucleotide sequence: TGTGCCAGCAGCTTAGTTGCAGGCGCCGGATTTTATAATTCACCCCTCCACTTT. Amino acids: CASSLVAGAGFYNSPLHF.

The sample holds a few counts of this clone. The chain joins TRBV4-1 to TRBJ1-5; D uncertain. Germline CDR1 is MGHRA and CDR2 is YSYEKL. CDR3 length: 14 residues. The ends were cut back, 2 bases at V and 3 bases at J, with 8 bases in the middle. In nucleotides, the CDR3 is TGCGCCAGCAGCCAAAGAGCATTCAATCAGCCCCAGCATTTT. Protein product: CASSQRAFNQPQHF.

Worth noting for this clone: The sample carries other DNA sequences with the same CDR3. This rearrangement joins TRBV15 to TRBJ1-6; 8 bases match TRBD1. The CDR3 covers 15 residues. CDR1 is LNHNV and CDR2 is YYDKDF in the germline V gene (reference sequence). The trim removed 0 bases at V and 7 bases at J, leaving 2 bases unmatched. DNA of the CDR3: TGTGCCACCAGCAGAGAAGGACAGGGCAATTCACCCCTCCACTTT. It specifies CATSREGQGNSPLHF.

With respect to this clone: It is likely a read error: a sequence one base away is far more abundant. This sequence joins TRBV7-9 and TRBJ1-2, with D unclear. The CDR3 is made up of 12 amino acids. The V gene lost 1 base and the J gene lost 5 bases, with 5 bases spanning the gap. CDR1 and CDR2 from the germline V gene are SEHNR and FQNEAQ (reference sequence). The CDR3 is CASSLDRYGYTF. CDR3 DNA: TGTGCCAGCAGCTTAGACAGATATGGCTACACCTTC.

This clone was observed a few times. The chain couples TRBV6-4 to TRBJ2-3, with 14 bases matching TRBD2. The junction had 5 bases not matched to a gene; V was cut back by 8 bases and J by 4 bases. The CDR3 sequence is 15 residues long. Germline CDR1 reads MRHNA; CDR2 reads SNTAGT. Written as DNA, the CDR3 is TGTGCCAGCCGGAAGACTAGCGGGGGGGCAGATACGCAGTATTTT. The encoded protein is CASRKTSGGADTQYF.

J is TRBJ2-3 and V is TRBV19; 8 nucleotides align to TRBD2. The CDR3 covers 16 residues. Germline assignment: CDR1 LNHDA and CDR2 SQIVND (reference sequence). Losses at the gene ends were 0 bases for V and 4 bases for J; bases not matched to a gene: 6. CDR3 DNA sequence: TGTGCCAGTAGTATAGATTTCGGGAGGGCCCCAGATACGCAGTATTTT. It encodes CASSIDFGRAPDTQYF.

The V call is TRBV5-6, the J call TRBJ1-4; D is unclear. This CDR3 is built from 14 residues. V lost 2 bases and J lost 0, with 5 bases in between. Germline CDR1 reads SGHDT; CDR2 reads YYEEEE. The DNA of the CDR3 is TGTGCCAGCAGCTTACGGGCAACTAATGAAAAACTGTTTTTT. Its protein is CASSLRATNEKLFF.

J is TRBJ1-4 and V is TRBV5-1; D possibly corresponds to TRBD1 (5 bases). Germline CDR1 SGHRS, CDR2 YFSETQ. This CDR3 spans 13 amino acids. V was trimmed by 0 bases and J by 6 bases, leaving 6 bases between them. This CDR3 is CASSLAGDEKLFF. The CDR3 nucleotides are TGCGCCAGCAGCTTGGCGGGGGATGAAAAACTGTTTTTT.

V and J are TRBV18 and TRBJ2-1; the match to TRBD2 covers 10 bases. Per the germline V gene, CDR1 is KGHSH and CDR2 is LQKENI. Trimming at V came to 5 bases and at J to 9 bases, leaving 7 bases not matched to a gene. This CDR3 comprises 14 residues. CDR3 region: CASSDKRGGVEQFF. Written as DNA, the CDR3 is TGTGCCAGCTCAGATAAGCGGGGGGGCGTTGAGCAGTTCTTC.

The V gene is TRBV6-6, the J gene TRBJ1-2, with 7 bases aligning to TRBD1. V shed 7 bases and J 8 bases; nucleotides not matched to a gene: 10. The CDR3 length is 13 residues. Germline V lookup: CDR1 MNHNY, CDR2 SVGAGI (reference sequence). CDR3: CASTRQGEGGYTF. The CDR3 DNA follows: TGTGCCAGCACCCGACAGGGTGAGGGGGGCTACACCTTC.

This chain uses TRBV11-3 with TRBJ2-1; 7 bases line up with TRBD2. With 6 bases clipped from V and 8 bases from J, the junction kept 13 bases outside the gene matches. Per germline, CDR1 SGHNT and CDR2 YENEEA. The CDR3 runs to 15 residues. CDR3 residues: CASRPSGGPPDEQFF. The CDR3 DNA reads TGTGCCAGCAGACCTAGCGGTGGCCCACCAGATGAGCAGTTCTTC.